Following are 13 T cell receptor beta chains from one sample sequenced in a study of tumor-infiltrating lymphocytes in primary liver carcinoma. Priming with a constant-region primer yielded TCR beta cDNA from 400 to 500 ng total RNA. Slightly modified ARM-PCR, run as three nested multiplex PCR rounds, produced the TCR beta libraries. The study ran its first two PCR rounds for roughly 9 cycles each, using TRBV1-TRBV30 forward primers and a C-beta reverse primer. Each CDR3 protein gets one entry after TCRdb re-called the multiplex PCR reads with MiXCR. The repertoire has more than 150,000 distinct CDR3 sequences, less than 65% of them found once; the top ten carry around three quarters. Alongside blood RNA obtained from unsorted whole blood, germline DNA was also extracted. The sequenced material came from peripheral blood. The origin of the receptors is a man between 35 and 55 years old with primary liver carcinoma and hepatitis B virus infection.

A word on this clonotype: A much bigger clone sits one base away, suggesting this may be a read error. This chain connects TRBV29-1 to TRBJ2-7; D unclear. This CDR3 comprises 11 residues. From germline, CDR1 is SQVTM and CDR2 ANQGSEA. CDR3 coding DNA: TGCAGCCTTGAAGATTCCTACGAGCAGTACTTC. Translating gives CSLEDSYEQYF.

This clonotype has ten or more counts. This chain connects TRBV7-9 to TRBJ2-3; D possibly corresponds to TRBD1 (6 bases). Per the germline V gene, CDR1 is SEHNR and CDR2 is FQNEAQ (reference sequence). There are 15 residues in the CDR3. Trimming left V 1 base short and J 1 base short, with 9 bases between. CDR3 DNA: TGTGCCAGCAGCTTAGGGCGGACAGGCACAGATACGCAGTATTTT. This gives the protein CASSLGRTGTDTQYF.

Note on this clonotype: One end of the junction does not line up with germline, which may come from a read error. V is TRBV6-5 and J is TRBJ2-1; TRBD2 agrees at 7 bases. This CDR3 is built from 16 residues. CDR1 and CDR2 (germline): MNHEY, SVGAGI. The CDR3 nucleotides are TGTGCCAGCAGACAAAGCGGGACTTACTCTTACAATGGGCAGTTCTTC. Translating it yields CASRQSGTYSYNGQFF.

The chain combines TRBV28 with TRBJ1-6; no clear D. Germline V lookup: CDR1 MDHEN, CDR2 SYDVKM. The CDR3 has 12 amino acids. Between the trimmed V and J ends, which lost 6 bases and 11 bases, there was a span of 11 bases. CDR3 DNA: TGTGCCAGCAGGGAGGGAGTTCCACCCCTCCACTTT. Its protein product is CASREGVPPLHF.

The CDR3 bases are TGCGCCACCGGTGAGTCAACCTACAATGAGCAGTTCTTC. Its protein is CATGESTYNEQFF. The V and J genes are TRBV10-2 and TRBJ2-1; D remains ambiguous. The CDR3 is 13 residues long. Germline CDR1 reads WSHSY; CDR2 reads SAAADI. The V end was cut by 10 bases, the J end by 2 bases, with 12 bases between.

The CDR3 loop is CASSPRMTGGDEQYF. Written as DNA, the CDR3 is TGTGCCAGCAGTCCGCGAATGACAGGAGGCGACGAGCAGTACTTC. This chain joins TRBV28 and TRBJ2-7; D possibly corresponds to TRBD1 (6 bases). Germline loops: CDR1 MDHEN, CDR2 SYDVKM. V was trimmed by 5 bases and J by 5 bases, leaving 19 bases between them. The CDR3 has 15 amino acids.

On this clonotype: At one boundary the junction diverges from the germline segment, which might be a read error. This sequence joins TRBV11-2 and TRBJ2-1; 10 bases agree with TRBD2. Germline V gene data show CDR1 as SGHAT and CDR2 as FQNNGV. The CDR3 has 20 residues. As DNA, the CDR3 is TGTGCCAGCGGCTTAGGGGTGGGTAGCGGGAGGCCTAGGTCCTACAATGAGCAGTTCTTC. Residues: CASGLGVGSGRPRSYNEQFF.

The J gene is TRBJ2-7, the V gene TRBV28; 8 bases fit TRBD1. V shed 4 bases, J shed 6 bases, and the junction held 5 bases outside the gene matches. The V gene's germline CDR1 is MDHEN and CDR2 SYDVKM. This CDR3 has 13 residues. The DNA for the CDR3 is TGTGCCAGCAGTTCGGGACAGGAAGGCGAGCAGTACTTC. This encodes CASSSGQEGEQYF.

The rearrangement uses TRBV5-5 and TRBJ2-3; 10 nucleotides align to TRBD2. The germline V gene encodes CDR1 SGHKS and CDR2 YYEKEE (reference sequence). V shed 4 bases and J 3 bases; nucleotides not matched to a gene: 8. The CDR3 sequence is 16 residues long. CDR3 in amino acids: CASSLLAGVRTDTQYF. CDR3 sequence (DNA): TGTGCCAGCAGCCTGCTAGCGGGAGTAAGGACAGATACGCAGTATTTT.

CDR3 in amino acids: CSVRHDYSYEQYF. Written as DNA, the CDR3 is TGCAGCGTCCGACATGATTACTCCTACGAGCAGTACTTC. This sequence joins TRBV29-1 and TRBJ2-7; D not resolved. The germline V gene encodes CDR1 SQVTM and CDR2 ANQGSEA. The CDR3 consists of 13 residues. The ends were cut back, 6 bases at V and 0 bases at J, with 12 bases in the middle.

This CDR3 reads CASDSVGGKSNQPQHF. The CDR3 DNA follows: TGTGCCAGCGACTCCGTGGGGGGGAAGAGCAATCAGCCCCAGCATTTT. The chain recombines TRBV6-6 with TRBJ1-5; a possible D gene is TRBD1 (5 bases). The CDR3 is made up of 16 amino acids. Trimming stripped 8 bases from V and 1 base from J, with 18 bases between. CDR1 is MNHNY, CDR2 SVGAGI, per germline (reference sequence).

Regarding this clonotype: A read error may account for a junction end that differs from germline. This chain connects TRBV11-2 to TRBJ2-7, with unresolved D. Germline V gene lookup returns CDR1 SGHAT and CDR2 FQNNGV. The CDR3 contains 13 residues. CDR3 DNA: TGTGCCAGCAGCTTAGGGGCAGTTAACGAGCAGTACTTT. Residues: CASSLGAVNEQYF.

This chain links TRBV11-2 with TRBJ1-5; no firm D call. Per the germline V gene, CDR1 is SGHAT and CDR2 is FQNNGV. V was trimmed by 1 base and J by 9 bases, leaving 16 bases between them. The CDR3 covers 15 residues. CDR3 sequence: CASSLVGGLGRPQHF. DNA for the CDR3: TGTGCCAGCAGCTTAGTCGGAGGTCTGGGCCGGCCCCAGCATTTT.